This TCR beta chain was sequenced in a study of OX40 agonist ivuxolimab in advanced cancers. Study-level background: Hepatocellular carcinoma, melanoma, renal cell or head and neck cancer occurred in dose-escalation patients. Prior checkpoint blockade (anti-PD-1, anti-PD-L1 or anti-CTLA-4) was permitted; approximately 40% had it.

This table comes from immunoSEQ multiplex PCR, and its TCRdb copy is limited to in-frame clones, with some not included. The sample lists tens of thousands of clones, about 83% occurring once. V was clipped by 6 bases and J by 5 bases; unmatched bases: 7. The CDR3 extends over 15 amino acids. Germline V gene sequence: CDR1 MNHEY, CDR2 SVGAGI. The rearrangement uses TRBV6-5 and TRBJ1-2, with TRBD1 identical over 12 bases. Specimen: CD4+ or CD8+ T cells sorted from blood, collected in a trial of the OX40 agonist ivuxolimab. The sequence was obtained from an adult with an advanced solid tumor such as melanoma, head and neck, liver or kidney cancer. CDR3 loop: CASRNRDRGPYGYTF. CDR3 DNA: TGTGCCAGCAGGAACCGGGACAGGGGGCCGTATGGCTACACCTTC.